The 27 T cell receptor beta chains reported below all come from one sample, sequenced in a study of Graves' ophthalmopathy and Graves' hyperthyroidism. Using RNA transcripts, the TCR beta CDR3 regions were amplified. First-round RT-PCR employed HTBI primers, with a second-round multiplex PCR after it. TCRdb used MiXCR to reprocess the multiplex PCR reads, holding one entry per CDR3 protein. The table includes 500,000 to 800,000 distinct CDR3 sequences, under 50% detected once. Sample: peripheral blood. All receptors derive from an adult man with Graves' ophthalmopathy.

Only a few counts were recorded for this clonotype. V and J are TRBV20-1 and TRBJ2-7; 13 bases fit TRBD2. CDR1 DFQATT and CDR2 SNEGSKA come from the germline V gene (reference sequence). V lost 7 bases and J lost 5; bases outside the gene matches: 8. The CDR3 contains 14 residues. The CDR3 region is CSGTSGGAKNEQYF. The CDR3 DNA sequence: TGCAGTGGAACTAGCGGGGGGGCAAAAAACGAGCAGTACTTC.

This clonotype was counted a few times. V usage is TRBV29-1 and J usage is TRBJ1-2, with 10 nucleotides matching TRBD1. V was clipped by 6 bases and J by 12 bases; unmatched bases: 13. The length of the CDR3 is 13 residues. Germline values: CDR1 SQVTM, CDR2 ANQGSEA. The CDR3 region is CSVERGTGERHTF. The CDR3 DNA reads TGCAGCGTCGAACGCGGGACAGGGGAACGTCACACCTTC.

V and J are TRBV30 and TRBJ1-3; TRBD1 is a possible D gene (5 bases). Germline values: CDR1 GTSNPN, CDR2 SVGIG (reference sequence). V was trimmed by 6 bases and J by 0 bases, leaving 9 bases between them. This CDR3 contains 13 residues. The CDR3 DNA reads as TGTGCCTGTGACAGATCCTCTGGAAACACCATATATTTT. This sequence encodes CACDRSSGNTIYF.

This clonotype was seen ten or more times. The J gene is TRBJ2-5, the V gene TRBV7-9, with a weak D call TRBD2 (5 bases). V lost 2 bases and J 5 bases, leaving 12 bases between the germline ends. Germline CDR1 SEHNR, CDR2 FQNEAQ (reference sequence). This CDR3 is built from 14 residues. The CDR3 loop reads CASSLSTSFETQYF. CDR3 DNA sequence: TGTGCCAGCAGCTTATCTACTAGTTTTGAGACCCAGTACTTC.

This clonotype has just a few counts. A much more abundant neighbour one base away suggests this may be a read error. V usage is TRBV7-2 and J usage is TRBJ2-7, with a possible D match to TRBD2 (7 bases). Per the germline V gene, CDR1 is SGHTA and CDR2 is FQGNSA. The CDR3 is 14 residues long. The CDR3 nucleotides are TGTGCCAGCAGCGAAGGTCTCGGGGGGCAAGAGCGGTACTTC. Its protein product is CASSEGLGGQERYF. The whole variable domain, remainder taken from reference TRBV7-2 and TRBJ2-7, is GAGVSQSPSNKVTEKGKDVELRCDPISGHTALYWYRQSLGQGLEFLIYFQGNSAPDKSGLPSDRFSAERTGGSVSTLTIQRTQQEDSAVYLCASSEGLGGQERYFGPGTRLTVT.

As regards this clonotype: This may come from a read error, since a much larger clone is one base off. CDR3 sequence (DNA): TGTGCCAACAGCCAAGACGGACAGCGTAATCAGCCCCAGCATTTT. It codes for CANSQDGQRNQPQHF. V and J are TRBV7-9 and TRBJ1-5, with D possibly matching TRBD1 (6 bases). Germline CDR1 and CDR2: SEHNR and FQNEAQ (reference sequence). The CDR3 runs to 15 residues.

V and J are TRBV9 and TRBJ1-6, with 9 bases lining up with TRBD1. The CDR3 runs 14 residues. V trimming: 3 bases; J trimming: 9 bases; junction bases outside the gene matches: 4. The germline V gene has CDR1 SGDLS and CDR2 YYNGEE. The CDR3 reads CASSEWTGVSPLHF. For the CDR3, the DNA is TGTGCCAGCAGCGAATGGACAGGGGTTTCACCCCTCCACTTT.

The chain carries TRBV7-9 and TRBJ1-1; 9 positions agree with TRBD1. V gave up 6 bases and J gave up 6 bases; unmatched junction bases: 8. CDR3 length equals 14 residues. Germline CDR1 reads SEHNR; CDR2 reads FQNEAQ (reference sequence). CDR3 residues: CASSTGTGRAEAFF. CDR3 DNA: TGTGCCAGCAGTACCGGGACAGGGCGCGCTGAAGCTTTCTTT.

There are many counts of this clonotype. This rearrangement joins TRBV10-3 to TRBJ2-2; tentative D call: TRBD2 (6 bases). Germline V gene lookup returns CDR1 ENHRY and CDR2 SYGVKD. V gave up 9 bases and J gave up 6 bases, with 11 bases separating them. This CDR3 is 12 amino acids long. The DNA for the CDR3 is TGTGCCATGAACCCGGGGGCCGGGGAGCTGTTTTTT. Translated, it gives CAMNPGAGELFF.

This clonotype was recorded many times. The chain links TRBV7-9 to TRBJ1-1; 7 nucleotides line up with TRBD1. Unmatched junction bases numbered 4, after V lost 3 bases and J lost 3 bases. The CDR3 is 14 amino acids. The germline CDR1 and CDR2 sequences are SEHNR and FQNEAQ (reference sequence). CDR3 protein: CASSFVDRDTEAFF. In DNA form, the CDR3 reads TGTGCCAGCAGCTTCGTAGACAGGGACACTGAAGCTTTCTTT.

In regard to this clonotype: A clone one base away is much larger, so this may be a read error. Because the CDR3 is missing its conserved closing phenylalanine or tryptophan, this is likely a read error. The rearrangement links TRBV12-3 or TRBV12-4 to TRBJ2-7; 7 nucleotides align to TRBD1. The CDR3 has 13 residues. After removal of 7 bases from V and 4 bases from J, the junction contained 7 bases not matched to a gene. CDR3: CASKGQDGYEQYL. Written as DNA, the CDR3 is TGTGCCAGCAAAGGACAGGATGGTTACGAGCAGTACCTC.

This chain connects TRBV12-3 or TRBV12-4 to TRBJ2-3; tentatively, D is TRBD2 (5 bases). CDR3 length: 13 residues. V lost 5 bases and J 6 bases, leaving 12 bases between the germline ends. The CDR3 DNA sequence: TGTGCCAGCAGTGAGGACTTTGAGGATACGCAGTATTTT. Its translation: CASSEDFEDTQYF.

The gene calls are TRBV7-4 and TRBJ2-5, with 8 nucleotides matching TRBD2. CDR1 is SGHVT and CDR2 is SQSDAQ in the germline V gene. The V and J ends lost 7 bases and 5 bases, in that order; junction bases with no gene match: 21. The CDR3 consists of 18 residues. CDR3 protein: CASIDGTSRTGEGETQYF. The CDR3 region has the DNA TGTGCCAGCATCGACGGGACTAGTCGCACCGGGGAGGGGGAGACCCAGTACTTC.

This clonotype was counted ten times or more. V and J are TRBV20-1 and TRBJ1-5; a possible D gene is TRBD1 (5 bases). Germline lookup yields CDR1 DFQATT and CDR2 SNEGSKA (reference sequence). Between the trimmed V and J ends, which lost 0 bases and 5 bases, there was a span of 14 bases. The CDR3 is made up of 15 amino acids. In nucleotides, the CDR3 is TGCAGTGCTAGAGATCCCGGGACCATCGATCAGCCCCAGCATTTT. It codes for CSARDPGTIDQPQHF.

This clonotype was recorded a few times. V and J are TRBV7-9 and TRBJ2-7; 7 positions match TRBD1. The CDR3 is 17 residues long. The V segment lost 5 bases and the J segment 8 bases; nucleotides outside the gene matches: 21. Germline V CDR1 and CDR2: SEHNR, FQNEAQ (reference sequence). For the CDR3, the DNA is TGTGCCAGCAGCCAAGGGACAGTTCTAGGTTTATTGGCGCAGCAGTACTTC. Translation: CASSQGTVLGLLAQQYF.

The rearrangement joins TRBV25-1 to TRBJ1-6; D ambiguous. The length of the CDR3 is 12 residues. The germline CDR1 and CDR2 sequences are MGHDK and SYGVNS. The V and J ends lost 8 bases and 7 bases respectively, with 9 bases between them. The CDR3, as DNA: TGTGCCAGCCTCCCCGGCAATTCACCCCTCCACTTT. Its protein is CASLPGNSPLHF.

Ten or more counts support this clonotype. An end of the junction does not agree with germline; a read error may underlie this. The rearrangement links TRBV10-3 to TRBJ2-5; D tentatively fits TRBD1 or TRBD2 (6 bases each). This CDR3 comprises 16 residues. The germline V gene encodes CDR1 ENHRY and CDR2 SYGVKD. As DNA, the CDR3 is TGTGCCAGCAGTCCACGGAGACAGGCGGGATTAGAGACCCAGTACTTC. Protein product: CASSPRRQAGLETQYF.

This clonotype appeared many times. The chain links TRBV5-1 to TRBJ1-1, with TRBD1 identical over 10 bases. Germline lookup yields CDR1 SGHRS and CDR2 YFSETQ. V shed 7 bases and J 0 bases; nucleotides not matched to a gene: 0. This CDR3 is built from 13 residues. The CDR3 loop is CASGQGVNTEAFF. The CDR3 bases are TGCGCCAGCGGACAGGGGGTGAACACTGAAGCTTTCTTT.

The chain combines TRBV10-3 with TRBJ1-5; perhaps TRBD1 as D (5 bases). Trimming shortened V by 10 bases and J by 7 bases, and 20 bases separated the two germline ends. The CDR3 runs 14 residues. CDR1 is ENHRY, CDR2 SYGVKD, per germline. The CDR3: CASSQNRGDQPQHF. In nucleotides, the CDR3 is TGTGCCAGCAGCCAGAACCGGGGGGACCAGCCCCAGCATTTT.

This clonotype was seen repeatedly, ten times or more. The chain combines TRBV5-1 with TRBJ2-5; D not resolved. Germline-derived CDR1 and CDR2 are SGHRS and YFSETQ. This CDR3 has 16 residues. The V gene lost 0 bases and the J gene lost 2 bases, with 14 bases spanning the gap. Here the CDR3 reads CASSLARQGQQETQYF. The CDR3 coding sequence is TGCGCCAGCAGCTTGGCCAGACAAGGGCAACAAGAGACCCAGTACTTC.

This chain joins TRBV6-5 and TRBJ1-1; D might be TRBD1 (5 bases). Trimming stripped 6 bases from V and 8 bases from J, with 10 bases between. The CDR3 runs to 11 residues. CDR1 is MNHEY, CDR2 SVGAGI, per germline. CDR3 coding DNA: TGTGCCAGCAGCCAGCGGGGGGAAGCTTTCTTT. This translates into CASSQRGEAFF.

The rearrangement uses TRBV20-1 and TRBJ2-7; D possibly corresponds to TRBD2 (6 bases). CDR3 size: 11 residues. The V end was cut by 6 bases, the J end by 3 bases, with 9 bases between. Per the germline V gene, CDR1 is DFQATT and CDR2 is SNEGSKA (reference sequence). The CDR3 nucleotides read TGCAGTGCGATGGGACTCTACGAGCAGTACTTC. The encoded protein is CSAMGLYEQYF.

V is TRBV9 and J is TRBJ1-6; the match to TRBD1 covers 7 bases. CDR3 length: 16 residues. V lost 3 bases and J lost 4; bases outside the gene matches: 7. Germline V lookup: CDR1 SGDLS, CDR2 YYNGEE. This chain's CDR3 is CASSARDRKYNSPLHF. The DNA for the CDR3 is TGTGCCAGCAGCGCTCGGGACAGAAAATATAATTCACCCCTCCACTTT.

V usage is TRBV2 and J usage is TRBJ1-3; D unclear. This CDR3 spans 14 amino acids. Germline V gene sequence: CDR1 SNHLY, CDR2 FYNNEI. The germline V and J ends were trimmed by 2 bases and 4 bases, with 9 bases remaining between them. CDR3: CASSEQPRGNTIYF. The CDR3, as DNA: TGTGCCAGCAGTGAACAGCCGAGAGGAAACACCATATATTTT.

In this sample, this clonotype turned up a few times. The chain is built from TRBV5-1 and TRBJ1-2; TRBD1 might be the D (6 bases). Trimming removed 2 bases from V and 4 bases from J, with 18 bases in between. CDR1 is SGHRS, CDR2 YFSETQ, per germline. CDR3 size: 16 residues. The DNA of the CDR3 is TGCGCCAGCAGCTTTGCACAGGGAGGAAACTTCTATGGCTACACCTTC. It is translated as CASSFAQGGNFYGYTF.

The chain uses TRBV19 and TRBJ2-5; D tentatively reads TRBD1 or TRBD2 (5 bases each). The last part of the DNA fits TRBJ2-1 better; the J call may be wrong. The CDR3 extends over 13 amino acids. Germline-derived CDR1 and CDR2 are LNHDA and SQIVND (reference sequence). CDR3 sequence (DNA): TGTGCCAGTAGTATAGTGAGGGGTGATGAGCAGTTCTTC. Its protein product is CASSIVRGDEQFF.

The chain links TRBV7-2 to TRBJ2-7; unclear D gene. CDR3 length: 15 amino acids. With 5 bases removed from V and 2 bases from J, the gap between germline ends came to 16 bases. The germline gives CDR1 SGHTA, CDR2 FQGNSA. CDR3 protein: CASSLHREITYEQYF. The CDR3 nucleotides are TGTGCCAGCAGCCTGCACAGAGAAATAACCTACGAGCAGTACTTC.